The source of this T cell receptor (beta chain) is a study of T-cell memory formation after mild COVID-19. Study as a whole: Clusters were largely donor specific. Study outcomes and limitations: Some responding clones appeared in pre-infection memory, suggesting cross-reactive memory joined. There was a balanced CD4/CD8 profile in clones contracting day 15 to 85, and later expanders leaned CD4+.

Turning to this clonotype: As yet, its antigen is unknown.

The CDR3 runs 14 residues. J was trimmed by 2 bases and V by 3 bases; bases with no gene match: 0. The authors produced TCR alpha and TCR beta cDNA libraries with sample barcodes and UMIs by 5'RACE using constant-segment primers. TCRdb re-analysed the 5' RACE reads in MiXCR, keeping a single row per CDR3 protein. The profile shows more than 150,000 distinct CDR3 sequences, under 20% of them singletons. The chain uses TRBV12-3 or TRBV12-4 and TRBJ1-5; TRBD1 matches 8 bases. This receptor was identified in a man between 18 and 29 years old who had mild COVID-19 (a few samples of this study predate the infection). Cell type and time point are not known. Sequenced input: PBMCs or a T cell subset sorted from them (not recorded which). The CDR3 region is CASSLTGGNQPQHF. In DNA, the CDR3 is TGTGCCAGCAGTTTGACAGGGGGCAATCAGCCCCAGCATTTT.